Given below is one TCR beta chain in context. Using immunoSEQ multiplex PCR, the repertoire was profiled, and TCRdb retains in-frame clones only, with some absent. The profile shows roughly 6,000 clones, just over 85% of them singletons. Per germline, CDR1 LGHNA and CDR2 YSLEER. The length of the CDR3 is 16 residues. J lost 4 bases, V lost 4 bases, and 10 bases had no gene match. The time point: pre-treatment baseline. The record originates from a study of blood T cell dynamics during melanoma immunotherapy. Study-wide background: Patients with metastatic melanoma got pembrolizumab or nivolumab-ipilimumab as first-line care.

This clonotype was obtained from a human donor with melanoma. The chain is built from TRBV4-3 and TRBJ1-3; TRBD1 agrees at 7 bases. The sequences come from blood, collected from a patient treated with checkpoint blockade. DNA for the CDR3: TGCGCCAGCAGCCTAATGACAGGGATGGAAGGAAACACCATATATTTT. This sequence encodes CASSLMTGMEGNTIYF.